Here is one T cell receptor (beta chain) with its context. Seattle enrolled patients during active infection and tracked them longitudinally. The entry originates in a study of blood T cell repertoires in COVID-19. Across the whole study: T cells, B-cell-depleted T cells, or PBMCs supplied cDNA or gDNA.

Original handling: Estimation of nucleated cell counts was performed using reference gene primer amplification. The table came from immunoSEQ multiplex PCR; TCRdb's copy has only in-frame clones and leaves some out. V and J calls and clone size are copied from that table; D and trimming were computed from the DNA. The top ten hold 8.2% of the sample, which has around 220,000 clones, around 83% seen once. Trimming pared 3 bases from V and 1 base from J, leaving 14 bases between. Germline lookup yields CDR1 SGHDT and CDR2 YYEEEE. The CDR3 runs 16 residues. The sequenced sample was peripheral blood. This receptor was taken from a woman over 75 with COVID-19, enrolled during active disease. The V gene is TRBV5-6, the J gene TRBJ1-3; unclear D gene. Here the CDR3 DNA reads TGTGCCAGCAGCTACAGTTCCGGTGCGTCTGGAAACACCATATATTTT. Translation gives CASSYSSGASGNTIYF.